Sequencing of this T cell receptor beta chain was carried out in a study of blood T cell repertoires in COVID-19. Study-level background: PBMCs, B-cell-depleted T cells, or T cells were the source of the cDNA or gDNA that made up the material.

V lost 6 bases and J 1 base, leaving 18 bases between the germline ends. The germline gives CDR1 MGHRA, CDR2 YSYEKL. CDR3 size: 16 residues. TCRdb's copy holds only in-frame clones and misses some; the assay was immunoSEQ multiplex PCR. The table lists 250,000 to 350,000 clones, roughly 90% of them singletons, with around 2.5% in the top ten. Participants were placed into cohorts based on the clinical history they reported. Cohort 3 recovered donors had two negative PCRs, clearance, or symptom resolution. Specimen: PBMCs or T cells enriched from blood (not recorded which). The origin of this receptor is a man in his 60s who had recovered from COVID-19. This chain uses TRBV4-1 with TRBJ1-1; maybe TRBD1 (5 bases). CDR3 bases: TGCGCCAGCAGATCCCGTCCGGGGGAACGGAACACTGAAGCTTTCTTT. It codes for CASRSRPGERNTEAFF.